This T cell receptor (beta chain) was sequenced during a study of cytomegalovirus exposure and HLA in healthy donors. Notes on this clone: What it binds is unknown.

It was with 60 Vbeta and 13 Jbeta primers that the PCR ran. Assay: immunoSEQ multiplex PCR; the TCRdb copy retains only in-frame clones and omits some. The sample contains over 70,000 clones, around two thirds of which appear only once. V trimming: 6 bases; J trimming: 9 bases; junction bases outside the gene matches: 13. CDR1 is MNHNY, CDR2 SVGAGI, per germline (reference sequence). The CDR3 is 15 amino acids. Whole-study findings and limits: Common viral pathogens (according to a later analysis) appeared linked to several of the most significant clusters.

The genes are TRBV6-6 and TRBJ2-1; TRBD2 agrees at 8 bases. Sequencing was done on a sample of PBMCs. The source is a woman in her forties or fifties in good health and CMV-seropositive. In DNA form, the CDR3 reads TGTGCCAGCAGAGAAACTAGCGGCCCTTTCGGTGAGCAGTTCTTC. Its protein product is CASRETSGPFGEQFF.